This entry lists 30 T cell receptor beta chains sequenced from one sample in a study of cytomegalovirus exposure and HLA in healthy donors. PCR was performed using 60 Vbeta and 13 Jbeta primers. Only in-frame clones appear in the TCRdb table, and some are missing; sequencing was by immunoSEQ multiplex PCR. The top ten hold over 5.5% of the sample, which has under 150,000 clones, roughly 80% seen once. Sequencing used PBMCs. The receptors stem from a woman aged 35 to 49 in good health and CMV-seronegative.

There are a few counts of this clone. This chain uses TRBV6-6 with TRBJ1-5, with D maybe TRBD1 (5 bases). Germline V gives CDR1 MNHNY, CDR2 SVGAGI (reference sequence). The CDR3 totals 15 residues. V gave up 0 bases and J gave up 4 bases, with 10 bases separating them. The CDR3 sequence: CASSYSARDNQPQHF. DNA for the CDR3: TGTGCCAGCAGTTACTCGGCCAGGGATAATCAGCCCCAGCATTTT.

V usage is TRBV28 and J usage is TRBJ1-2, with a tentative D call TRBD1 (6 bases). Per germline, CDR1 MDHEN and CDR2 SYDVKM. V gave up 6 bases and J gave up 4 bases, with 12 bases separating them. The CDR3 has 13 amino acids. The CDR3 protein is CASRTTGFYGYTF. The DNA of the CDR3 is TGTGCCAGCAGAACTACAGGGTTCTATGGCTACACCTTC.

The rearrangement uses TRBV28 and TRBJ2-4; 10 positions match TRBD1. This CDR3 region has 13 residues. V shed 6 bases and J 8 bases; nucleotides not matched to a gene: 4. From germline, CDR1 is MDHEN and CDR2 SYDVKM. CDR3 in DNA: TGTGCCAGCAGGAACGGACAGGGGGACATTCAGTACTTC. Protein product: CASRNGQGDIQYF.

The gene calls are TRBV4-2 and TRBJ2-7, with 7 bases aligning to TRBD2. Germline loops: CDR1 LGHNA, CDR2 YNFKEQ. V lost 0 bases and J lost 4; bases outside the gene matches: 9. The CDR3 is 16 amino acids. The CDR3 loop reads CASSQDLGTTLYEQYF. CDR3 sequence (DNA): TGTGCCAGCAGCCAAGATCTCGGGACTACACTGTACGAGCAGTACTTC.

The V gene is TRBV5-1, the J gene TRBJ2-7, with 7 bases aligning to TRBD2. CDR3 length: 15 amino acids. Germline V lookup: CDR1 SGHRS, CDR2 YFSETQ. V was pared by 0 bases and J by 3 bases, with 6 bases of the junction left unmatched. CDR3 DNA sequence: TGCGCCAGCAGCTTGGAGCTAGCGGCCCTCTACGAGCAGTACTTC. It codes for CASSLELAALYEQYF.

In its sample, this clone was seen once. CDR3 residues: CASSPNSNQPQHF. DNA for the CDR3: TGTGCCAGTAGTCCCAATAGCAATCAGCCCCAGCATTTT. The V and J genes are TRBV19 and TRBJ1-5; D not resolved. V was pared by 5 bases and J by 0 bases, with 5 bases between. The germline V gene has CDR1 LNHDA and CDR2 SQIVND (reference sequence). CDR3 length: 13 residues.

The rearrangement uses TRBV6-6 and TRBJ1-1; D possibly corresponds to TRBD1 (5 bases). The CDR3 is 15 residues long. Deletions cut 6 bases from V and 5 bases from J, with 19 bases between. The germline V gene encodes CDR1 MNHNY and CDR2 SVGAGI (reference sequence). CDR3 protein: CASSNAIGVGTEAFF. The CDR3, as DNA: TGTGCCAGCAGCAACGCCATAGGGGTCGGGACTGAAGCTTTCTTT.

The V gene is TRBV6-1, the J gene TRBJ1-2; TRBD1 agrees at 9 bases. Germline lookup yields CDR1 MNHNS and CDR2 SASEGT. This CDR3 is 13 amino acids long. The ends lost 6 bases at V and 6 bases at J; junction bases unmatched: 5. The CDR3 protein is CASRLQGANGYTF. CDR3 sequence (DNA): TGTGCCAGCAGACTACAGGGGGCCAATGGCTACACCTTC.

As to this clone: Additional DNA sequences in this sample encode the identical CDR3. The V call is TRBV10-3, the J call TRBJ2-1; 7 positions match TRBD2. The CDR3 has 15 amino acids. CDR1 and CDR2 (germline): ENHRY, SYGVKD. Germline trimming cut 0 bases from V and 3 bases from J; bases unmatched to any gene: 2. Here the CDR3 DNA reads TGTGCCATCAGTGAGTCGGGGGGGGTCTACAATGAGCAGTTCTTC. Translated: CAISESGGVYNEQFF.

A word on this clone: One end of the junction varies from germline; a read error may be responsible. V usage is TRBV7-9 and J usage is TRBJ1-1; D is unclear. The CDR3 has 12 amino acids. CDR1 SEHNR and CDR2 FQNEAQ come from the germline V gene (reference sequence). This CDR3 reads CSSSSQRTEAFF. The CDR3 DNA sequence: TGTTCCAGCAGCTCTCAGAGGACTGAAGCTTTCTTT. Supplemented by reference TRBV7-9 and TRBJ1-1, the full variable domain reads DTGVSQNPRHKITKRGQNVTFRCDPISEHNRLYWYRQTLGQGPEFLTYFQNEAQLEKSRLLSDRFSAERPKGSFSTLEIQRTEQGDSAMYLCSSSSQRTEAFFGQGTRLTVV.

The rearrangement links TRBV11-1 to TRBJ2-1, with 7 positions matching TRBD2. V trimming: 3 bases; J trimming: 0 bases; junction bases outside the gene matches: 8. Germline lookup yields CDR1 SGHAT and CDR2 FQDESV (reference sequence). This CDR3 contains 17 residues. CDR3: CASSFGVVAGSYNEQFF. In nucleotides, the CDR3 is TGTGCCAGCAGCTTTGGAGTTGTAGCGGGCTCCTACAATGAGCAGTTCTTC.

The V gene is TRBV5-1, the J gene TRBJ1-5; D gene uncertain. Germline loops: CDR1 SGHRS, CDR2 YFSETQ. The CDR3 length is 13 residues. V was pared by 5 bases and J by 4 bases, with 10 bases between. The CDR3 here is CASSFGENQPQHF. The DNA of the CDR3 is TGCGCCAGCAGTTTCGGTGAGAATCAGCCCCAGCATTTT.

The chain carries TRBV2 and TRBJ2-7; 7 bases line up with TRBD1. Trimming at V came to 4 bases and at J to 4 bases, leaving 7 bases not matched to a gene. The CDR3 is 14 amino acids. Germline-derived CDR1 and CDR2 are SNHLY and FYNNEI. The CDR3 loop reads CASSVQGWGYEQYF. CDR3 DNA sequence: TGTGCCAGCAGTGTACAGGGGTGGGGATACGAGCAGTACTTC.

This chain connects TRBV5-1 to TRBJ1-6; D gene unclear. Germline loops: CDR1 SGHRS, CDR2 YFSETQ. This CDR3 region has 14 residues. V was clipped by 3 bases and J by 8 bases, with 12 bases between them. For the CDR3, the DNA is TGCGCCAGCAGCTCGGGGATTAGGGATTCACCCCTCCACTTT. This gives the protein CASSSGIRDSPLHF.

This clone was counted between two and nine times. The CDR3 spells CASSEEGTGSYGYTF. The CDR3 DNA reads as TGTGCCAGCAGTGAAGAGGGGACAGGGAGCTATGGCTACACCTTC. This rearrangement joins TRBV6-1 to TRBJ1-2, with 9 bases that match TRBD1. The CDR3 totals 15 residues. J lost 4 bases, V lost 1 base, and 4 bases had no gene match. Germline CDR1 MNHNS, CDR2 SASEGT.

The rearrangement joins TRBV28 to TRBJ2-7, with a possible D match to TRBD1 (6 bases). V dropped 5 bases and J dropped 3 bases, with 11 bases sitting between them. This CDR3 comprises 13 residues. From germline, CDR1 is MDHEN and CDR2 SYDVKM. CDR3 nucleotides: TGTGCCAGCAGTCCAGAACAGGGCTACGAGCAGTACTTC. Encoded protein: CASSPEQGYEQYF.

CDR3 region: CASSTNSFLDSYEQYF. The DNA of the CDR3 is TGTGCCAGCAGTACGAATTCGTTCTTGGACAGCTACGAGCAGTACTTC. The rearrangement uses TRBV27 and TRBJ2-7; possibly TRBD1 for D (6 bases). The CDR3 length is 16 residues. Trimming shortened V by 5 bases and J by 3 bases, and 20 bases separated the two germline ends. Germline V gene sequence: CDR1 MNHEY, CDR2 SMNVEV (reference sequence).

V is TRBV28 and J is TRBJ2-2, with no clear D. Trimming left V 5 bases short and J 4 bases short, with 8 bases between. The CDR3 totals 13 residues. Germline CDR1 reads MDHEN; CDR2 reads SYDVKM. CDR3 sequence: CASSKPSTGELFF. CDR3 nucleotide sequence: TGTGCCAGCAGTAAACCTAGCACCGGGGAGCTGTTTTTT.

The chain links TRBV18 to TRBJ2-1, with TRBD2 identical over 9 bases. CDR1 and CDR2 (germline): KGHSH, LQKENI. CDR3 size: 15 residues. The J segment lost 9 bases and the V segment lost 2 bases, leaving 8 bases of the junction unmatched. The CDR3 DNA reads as TGTGCCAGCTCACCATCTCGACTAGCGGAGAGTGAGCAGTTCTTC. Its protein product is CASSPSRLAESEQFF.

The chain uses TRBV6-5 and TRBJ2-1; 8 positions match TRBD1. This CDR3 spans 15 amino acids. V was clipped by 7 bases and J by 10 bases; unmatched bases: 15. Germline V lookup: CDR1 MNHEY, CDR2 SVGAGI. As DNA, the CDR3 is TGTGCCAGCACTTGGACCGGGACAGGAATACGCGAGCAGTTCTTC. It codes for CASTWTGTGIREQFF.

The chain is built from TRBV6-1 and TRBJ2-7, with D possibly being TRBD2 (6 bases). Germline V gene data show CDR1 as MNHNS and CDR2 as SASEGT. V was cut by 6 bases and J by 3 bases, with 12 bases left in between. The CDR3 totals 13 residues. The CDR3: CASRPGLIYEQYF. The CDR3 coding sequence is TGTGCCAGCAGGCCGGGACTCATCTACGAGCAGTACTTC.

The CDR3 DNA reads as TGTGCCAGCAGCCCCCGGCGGACAGGGTCCCCCTACGAGCAGTACTTC. It encodes CASSPRRTGSPYEQYF. The chain couples TRBV7-9 to TRBJ2-7; TRBD1 aligns across 8 bases. The germline V gene encodes CDR1 SEHNR and CDR2 FQNEAQ (reference sequence). CDR3 size: 16 residues. J was trimmed by 2 bases and V by 5 bases; bases with no gene match: 11.

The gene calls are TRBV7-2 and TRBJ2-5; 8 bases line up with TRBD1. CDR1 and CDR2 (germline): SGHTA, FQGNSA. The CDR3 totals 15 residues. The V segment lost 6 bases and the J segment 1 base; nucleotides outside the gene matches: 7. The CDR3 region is CASRRSRGLQETQYF. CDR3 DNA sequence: TGTGCCAGCAGGAGATCCAGGGGGCTCCAAGAGACCCAGTACTTC.

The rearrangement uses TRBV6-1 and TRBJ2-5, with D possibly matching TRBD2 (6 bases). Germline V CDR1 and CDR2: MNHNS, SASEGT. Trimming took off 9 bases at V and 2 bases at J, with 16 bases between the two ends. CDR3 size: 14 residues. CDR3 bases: TGTGCCAGAGCTAGGGAGGCCAAACAAGAGACCCAGTACTTC. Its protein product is CARAREAKQETQYF.

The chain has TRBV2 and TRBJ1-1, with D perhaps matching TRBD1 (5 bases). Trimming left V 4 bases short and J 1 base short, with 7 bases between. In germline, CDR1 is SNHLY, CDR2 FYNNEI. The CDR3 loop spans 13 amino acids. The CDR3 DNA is TGTGCCAGCAGTGCAGGGCAGAACACTGAAGCTTTCTTT. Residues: CASSAGQNTEAFF.

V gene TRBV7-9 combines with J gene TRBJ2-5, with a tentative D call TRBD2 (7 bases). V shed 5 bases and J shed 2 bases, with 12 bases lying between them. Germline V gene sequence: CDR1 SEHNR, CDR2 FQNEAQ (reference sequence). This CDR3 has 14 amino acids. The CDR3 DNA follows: TGTGCCAGCAGCATAGGGGGGGGGCAAGAGACCCAGTACTTC. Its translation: CASSIGGGQETQYF. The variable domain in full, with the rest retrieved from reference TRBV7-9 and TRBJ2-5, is DTGVSQNPRHKITKRGQNVTFRCDPISEHNRLYWYRQTLGQGPEFLTYFQNEAQLEKSRLLSDRFSAERPKGSFSTLEIQRTEQGDSAMYLCASSIGGGQETQYFGPGTRLLVL.

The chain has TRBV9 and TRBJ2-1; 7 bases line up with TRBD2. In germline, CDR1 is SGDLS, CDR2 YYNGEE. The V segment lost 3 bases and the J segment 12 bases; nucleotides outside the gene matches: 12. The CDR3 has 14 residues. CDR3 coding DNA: TGTGCCAGCAGCGGTGGGACTACCCAGGTACTGCAGTTCTTC. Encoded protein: CASSGGTTQVLQFF.

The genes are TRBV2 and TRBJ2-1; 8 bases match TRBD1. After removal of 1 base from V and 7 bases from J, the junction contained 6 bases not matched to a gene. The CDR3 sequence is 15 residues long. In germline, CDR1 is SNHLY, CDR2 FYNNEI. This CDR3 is CASSEVQGARNEQFF. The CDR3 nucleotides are TGTGCCAGCAGTGAAGTCCAGGGGGCACGAAATGAGCAGTTCTTC.

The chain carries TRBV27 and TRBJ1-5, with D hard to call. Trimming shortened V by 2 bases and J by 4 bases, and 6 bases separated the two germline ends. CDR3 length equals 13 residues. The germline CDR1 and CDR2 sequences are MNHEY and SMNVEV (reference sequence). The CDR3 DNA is TGTGCCAGCAGTTTAAAAGAGAATCAGCCCCAGCATTTT. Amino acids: CASSLKENQPQHF.

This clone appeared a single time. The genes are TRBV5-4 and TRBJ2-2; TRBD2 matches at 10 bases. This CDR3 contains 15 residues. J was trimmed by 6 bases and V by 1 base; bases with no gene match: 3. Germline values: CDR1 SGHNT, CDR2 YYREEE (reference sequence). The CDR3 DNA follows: TGTGCCAGCAGCTTGTACACTAGCGGGGCCGGGGAGCTGTTTTTT. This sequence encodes CASSLYTSGAGELFF. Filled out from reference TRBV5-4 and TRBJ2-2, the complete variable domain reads ETGVTQSPTHLIKTRGQQVTLRCSSQSGHNTVSWYQQALGQGPQFIFQYYREEENGRGNFPPRFSGLQFPNYSSELNVNALELDDSALYLCASSLYTSGAGELFFGEGSRLTVL.